The 10 T cell receptor beta chains below come from one sample, sequenced in a study of blood T cell repertoires in COVID-19 (dated by TCRdb to about 2020). Library preparation employed the immunoSEQ multiplex PCR assay. TCRdb took over this immuneACCESS table, retaining in-frame rearrangements with V and J assigned. Such tables are incomplete; in checked studies, under half of the missing clones stem from an unresolved V gene, and the remainder is unexplained. Across this sample there are 25,000 to 35,000 clones, with about 92% seen only once. Together, the top ten hold around 0.8% of the sample. Sequenced material: peripheral blood. These TCRs come from a woman in her seventies with COVID-19, enrolled during active disease.

The chain recombines TRBV5-8 with TRBJ1-5; D remains unclear. V lost 4 bases and J 3 bases, leaving 23 bases between the germline ends. The CDR3 is 18 amino acids. Germline CDR1 SGHTS, CDR2 YDEGEE. The CDR3 DNA sequence: TGTGCCAGCAGCAAACGTCTGGTCTCGGGGATCCTCAATCAGCCCCAGCATTTT. Its translation is CASSKRLVSGILNQPQHF.

Of note for this clone: One end of the junction fails to match germline, which may point to a read error. The rearrangement uses TRBV5-1 and TRBJ1-6, with 7 bases fitting TRBD1. Per germline, CDR1 SGHRS and CDR2 YFSETQ. CDR3 length: 16 residues. The CDR3 DNA follows: TGCGCCAGCAGCTTGGAGACAGGGCCCTATCATTCACCCCTCCACTTT. This sequence encodes CASSLETGPYHSPLHF.

The chain employs TRBV28 and TRBJ1-5, with TRBD1 identical over 8 bases. CDR1 and CDR2 from the germline V gene are MDHEN and SYDVKM. The CDR3 totals 14 residues. Trimming removed 7 bases from V and 4 bases from J; junction bases left unmatched: 6. The CDR3 loop reads CASITDRGNQPQHF. The CDR3 DNA sequence: TGTGCCAGCATTACAGACAGGGGTAATCAGCCCCAGCATTTT.

The chain couples TRBV28 to TRBJ1-1, with TRBD1 identical over 8 bases. The trim removed 3 bases at V and 6 bases at J, leaving 6 bases unmatched. Germline loops: CDR1 MDHEN, CDR2 SYDVKM. The CDR3 runs 14 residues. The CDR3 DNA sequence: TGTGCCAGCAGTTTCTACGGACAGGGCGCTGAAGCTTTCTTT. It translates to CASSFYGQGAEAFF.

The rearrangement links TRBV6-5 to TRBJ1-1; D may be TRBD1 (5 bases). V dropped 7 bases and J dropped 4 bases, with 19 bases sitting between them. This CDR3 is 15 amino acids long. Per the germline V gene, CDR1 is MNHEY and CDR2 is SVGAGI. The CDR3 sequence is CASMRLGARFTEAFF. CDR3 DNA sequence: TGTGCCAGCATGAGGCTAGGGGCTAGATTCACTGAAGCTTTCTTT.

The CDR3 bases are TGTGCCAGCTCACAGAATCAGGGGACTACATCCAATGAGCAGTTCTTC. Its translation is CASSQNQGTTSNEQFF. The chain links TRBV18 to TRBJ2-1; perhaps TRBD2 as D (7 bases). Germline V gene data show CDR1 as KGHSH and CDR2 as LQKENI. V lost 4 bases, J lost 6 bases, and 19 bases lay in between. The CDR3 sequence is 16 residues long.

The chain is built from TRBV7-9 and TRBJ1-1; D is unclear. Germline lookup yields CDR1 SEHNR and CDR2 FQNEAQ (reference sequence). The CDR3 sequence is 13 residues long. Deletions cut 5 bases from V and 2 bases from J, with 9 bases between. The chain's CDR3 is CASSAQVNTEAFF. CDR3 DNA sequence: TGTGCCAGCAGCGCCCAGGTAAACACTGAAGCTTTCTTT.

The J gene is TRBJ1-1, the V gene TRBV7-3, with D maybe TRBD1 (5 bases). Germline CDR1 reads SGHTA; CDR2 reads FQGTGA. This CDR3 spans 17 amino acids. V was cut by 2 bases and J by 0 bases, with 16 bases left in between. CDR3 in amino acids: CASSLLGRAAMNTEAFF. CDR3 nucleotides: TGTGCCAGCAGCTTACTGGGCAGGGCGGCCATGAACACTGAAGCTTTCTTT.

V gene TRBV20-1 combines with J gene TRBJ1-2; D gene uncertain. The CDR3 loop spans 11 amino acids. CDR1 DFQATT and CDR2 SNEGSKA come from the germline V gene (reference sequence). Written as DNA, the CDR3 is TGCAGCGGCCGGGGAGACTATGGCTACACCTTC. It codes for CSGRGDYGYTF.

V usage is TRBV27 and J usage is TRBJ2-7; 10 nucleotides align to TRBD2. CDR1 is MNHEY, CDR2 SMNVEV, per germline (reference sequence). The CDR3 covers 13 residues. V lost 7 bases to trimming and J lost 2 bases; unmatched junction nucleotides: 2. The CDR3 sequence is CASKGLAPYEQYF. The CDR3 nucleotides read TGTGCCAGCAAGGGACTAGCGCCCTACGAGCAGTACTTC.